The rows below give T cell receptor beta chains drawn from one sample of a study of blood T cell repertoires in COVID-19. Clones were read by immunoSEQ multiplex PCR, and TCRdb kept only the in-frame ones, dropping some. The sample carries about 160,000 clones, 75% to 90% recorded once. Source material: peripheral blood. The receptor source for this set is a man between 70 and 80 years old with acute or convalescent COVID-19. The CDR3 runs from the conserved cysteine through the conserved F or W. A D gene is named only where the DNA matches it firmly. For some rows the clone size is stated as once, few or many, or as a class when expanded; others skip it.

d_call j_call v_call clone_size cdr3_aa cdr3_nt
TRBD1 TRBJ2-7 TRBV5-1 NA CASSFSRPGTATYEQYF TGCGCCAGCAGTTTCTCAAGGCCCGGGACAGCGACCTACGAGCAGTACTTC
TRBD1 TRBJ1-1 TRBV5-1 NA CASQGQGANTEAFF TGCGCCAGCCAGGGACAGGGGGCGAACACTGAAGCTTTCTTT
TRBD1 TRBJ1-3 TRBV10-3 NA CAISDLGTGVPGNTIYF TGTGCCATCAGTGACCTCGGGACAGGGGTTCCTGGAAACACCATATATTTT
NA TRBJ2-7 TRBV27 NA CASSWAGAAYEQYF TGTGCCAGCTCGTGGGCGGGTGCGGCCTACGAGCAGTACTTC
TRBD1 TRBJ1-5 TRBV6-5 NA CASRATGGNQPQHF TGTGCCAGCAGAGCAACAGGGGGTAATCAGCCCCAGCATTTT
TRBD2 TRBJ2-3 TRBV29-1 NA CSVEASGGGTDTQYF TGCAGCGTTGAGGCGAGCGGGGGAGGCACAGATACGCAGTATTTT
TRBD2 TRBJ2-1 TRBV5-1 NA CASSSLAGAYNEQFF TGCGCCAGCAGCTCACTAGCGGGAGCCTACAATGAGCAGTTCTTC
NA TRBJ1-1 TRBV2 NA CASSGMAAIDTEAFF TGTGCCAGCAGTGGTATGGCGGCGATAGACACTGAAGCTTTCTTT
TRBD1 TRBJ2-2 TRBV5-5 NA CASSLEQGPGELFF TGTGCCAGCAGCTTGGAACAGGGGCCCGGGGAGCTGTTTTTT
NA TRBJ2-7 TRBV30 NA CAWSTSSYEQYF TGTGCCTGGAGTACTAGCTCCTACGAGCAGTACTTC
NA TRBJ2-5 TRBV18 NA CASSRDIQETQYF TGTGCCAGCTCACGGGACATTCAAGAGACCCAGTACTTC
NA TRBJ1-1 TRBV10-3 once CAISGQPNTEAFF TGTGCCATCAGTGGACAGCCGAATACTGAAGCTTTCTTT
NA TRBJ1-4 TRBV6-1 NA CASSDGGTTNEKLFF TGTGCCAGCAGTGATGGAGGGACAACTAATGAAAAACTGTTTTTT
TRBD1 TRBJ1-2 TRBV19 NA CASSISGTDYGYTF TGTGCCAGTAGTATCTCCGGGACAGACTATGGCTACACCTTC
NA TRBJ2-5 TRBV7-2 many CASSWGGTNALETQYF TGTGCCAGCAGCTGGGGTGGGACAAACGCTCTTGAGACCCAGTACTTC
NA TRBJ1-2 TRBV27 NA CASSFGQGSFGYTF TGTGCCAGCAGTTTTGGTCAGGGAAGCTTTGGCTACACCTTC
NA TRBJ2-7 TRBV6-6 NA CASSLNRESPPYEQYF TGTGCCAGCAGTCTCAACAGGGAATCCCCACCCTACGAGCAGTACTTC
NA TRBJ2-7 TRBV12-3/TRBV12-4 NA CASSLWANEQYF TGTGCCAGCAGTTTGTGGGCGAACGAGCAGTACTTC
NA TRBJ2-2 TRBV18 NA CASSPRERSGELFF TGTGCCAGCTCACCACGGGAGAGGTCAGGGGAGCTGTTTTTT
TRBD1 TRBJ1-5 TRBV10-3 NA CAISEGGGLEPQHF TGTGCCATCAGTGAAGGAGGGGGCCTGGAGCCCCAGCATTTT
TRBD2 TRBJ2-5 TRBV29-1 NA CSGGEGETQYF TGTAGTGGGGGGGAGGGAGAGACCCAGTACTTC
TRBD2 TRBJ2-7 TRBV6-5 few CASSILAGAAYEQYF TGTGCCAGCAGTATCCTAGCGGGGGCCGCCTACGAGCAGTACTTC